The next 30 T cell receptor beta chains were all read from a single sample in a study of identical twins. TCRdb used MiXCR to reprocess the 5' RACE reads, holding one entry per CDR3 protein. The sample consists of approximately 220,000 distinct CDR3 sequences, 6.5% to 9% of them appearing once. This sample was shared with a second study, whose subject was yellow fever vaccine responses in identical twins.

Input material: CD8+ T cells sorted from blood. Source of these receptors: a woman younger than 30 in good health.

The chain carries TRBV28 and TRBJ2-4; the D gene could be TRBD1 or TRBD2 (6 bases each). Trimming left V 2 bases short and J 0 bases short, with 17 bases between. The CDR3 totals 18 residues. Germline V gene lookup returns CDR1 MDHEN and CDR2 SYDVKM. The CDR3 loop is CASSLPKTGAVAKNIQYF. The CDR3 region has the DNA TGTGCCAGCAGTTTACCCAAAACGGGGGCTGTAGCCAAAAACATTCAGTACTTC.

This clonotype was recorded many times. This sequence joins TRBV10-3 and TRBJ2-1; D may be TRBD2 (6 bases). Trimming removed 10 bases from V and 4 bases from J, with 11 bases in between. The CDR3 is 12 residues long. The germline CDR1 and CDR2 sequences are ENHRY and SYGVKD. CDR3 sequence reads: CATGTGYNEQFF. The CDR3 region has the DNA TGTGCCACCGGGACTGGATACAATGAGCAGTTCTTC.

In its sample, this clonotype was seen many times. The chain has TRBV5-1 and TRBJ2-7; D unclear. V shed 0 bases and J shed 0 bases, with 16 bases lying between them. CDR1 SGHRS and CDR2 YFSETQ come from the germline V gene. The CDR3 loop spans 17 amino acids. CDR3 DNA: TGCGCCAGCAGCTTGGCCAACGCCCAGGACCACTCCTACGAGCAGTACGTC. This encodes CASSLANAQDHSYEQYV.

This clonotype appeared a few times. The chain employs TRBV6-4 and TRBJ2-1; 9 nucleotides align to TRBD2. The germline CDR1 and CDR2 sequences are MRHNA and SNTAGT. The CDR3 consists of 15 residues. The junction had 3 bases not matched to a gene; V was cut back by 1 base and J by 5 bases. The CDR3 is CASSDLSGGNNEQFF. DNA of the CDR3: TGTGCCAGCAGTGACTTGAGCGGGGGGAACAATGAGCAGTTCTTC.

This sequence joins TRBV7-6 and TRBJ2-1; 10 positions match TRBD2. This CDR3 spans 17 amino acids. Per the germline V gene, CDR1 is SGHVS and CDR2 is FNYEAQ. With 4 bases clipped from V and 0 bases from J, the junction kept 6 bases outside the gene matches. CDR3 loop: CASSSPGLADSYNEQFF. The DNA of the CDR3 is TGTGCCAGCAGCTCCCCAGGACTAGCGGACTCCTACAATGAGCAGTTCTTC.

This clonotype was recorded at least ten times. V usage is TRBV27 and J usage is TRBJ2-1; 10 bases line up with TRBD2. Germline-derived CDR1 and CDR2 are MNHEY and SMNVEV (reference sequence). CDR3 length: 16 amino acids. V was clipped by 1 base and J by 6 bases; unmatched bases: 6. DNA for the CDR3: TGTGCCAGCAGTTTATGGGCTAGCGGGAGTGGCAATGAGCAGTTCTTC. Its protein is CASSLWASGSGNEQFF.

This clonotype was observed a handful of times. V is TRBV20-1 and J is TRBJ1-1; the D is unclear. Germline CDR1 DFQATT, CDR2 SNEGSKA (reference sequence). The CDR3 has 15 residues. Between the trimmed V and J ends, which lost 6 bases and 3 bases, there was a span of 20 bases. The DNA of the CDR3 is TGCAGTGCCGCCCAGGCAATTAGGAGGGACACTGAAGCTTTCTTT. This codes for CSAAQAIRRDTEAFF.

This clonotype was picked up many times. Here the CDR3 reads CASSLSGTYNEQFF. In nucleotides, the CDR3 is TGTGCCAGCAGTTTGAGCGGGACCTACAATGAGCAGTTCTTC. The J gene is TRBJ2-1, the V gene TRBV12-3 or TRBV12-4, with 7 bases that match TRBD2. J lost 2 bases, V lost 3 bases, and 1 base had no gene match. The CDR3 runs to 14 residues.

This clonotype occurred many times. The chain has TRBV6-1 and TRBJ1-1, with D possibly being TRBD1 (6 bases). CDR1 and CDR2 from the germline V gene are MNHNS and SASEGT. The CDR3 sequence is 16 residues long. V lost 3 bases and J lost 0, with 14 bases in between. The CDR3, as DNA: TGTGCCAGCAGTGACCCCGGACGGGACATGAACACTGAAGCTTTCTTT. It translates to CASSDPGRDMNTEAFF.

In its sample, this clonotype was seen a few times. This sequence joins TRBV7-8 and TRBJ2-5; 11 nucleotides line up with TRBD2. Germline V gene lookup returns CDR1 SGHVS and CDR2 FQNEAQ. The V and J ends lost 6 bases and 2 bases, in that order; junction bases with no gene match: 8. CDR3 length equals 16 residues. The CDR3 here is CASRPTSGGPQETQYF. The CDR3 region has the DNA TGTGCCAGCAGACCTACTAGCGGGGGCCCTCAAGAGACCCAGTACTTC.

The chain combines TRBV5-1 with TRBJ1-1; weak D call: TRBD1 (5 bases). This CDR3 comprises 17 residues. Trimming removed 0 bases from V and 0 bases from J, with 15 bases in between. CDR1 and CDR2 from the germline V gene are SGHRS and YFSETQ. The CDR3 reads CASSLVGQGSLNTEAFF. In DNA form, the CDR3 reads TGCGCCAGCAGCTTGGTAGGGCAGGGCTCCTTGAACACTGAAGCTTTCTTT.

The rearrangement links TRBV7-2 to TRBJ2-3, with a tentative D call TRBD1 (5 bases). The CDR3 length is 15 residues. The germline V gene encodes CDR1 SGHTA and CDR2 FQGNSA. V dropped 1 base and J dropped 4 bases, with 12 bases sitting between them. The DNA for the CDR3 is TGTGCCAGCAGCTTAGGTCCAGGGATCTCAGATACGCAGTATTTT. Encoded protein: CASSLGPGISDTQYF.

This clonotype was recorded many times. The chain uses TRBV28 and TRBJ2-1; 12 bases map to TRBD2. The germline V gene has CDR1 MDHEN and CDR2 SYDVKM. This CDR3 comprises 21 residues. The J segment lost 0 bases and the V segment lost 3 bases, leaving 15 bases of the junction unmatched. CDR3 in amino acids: CASSLTYGLAGSHGSYNEQFF. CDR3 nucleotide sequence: TGTGCCAGCAGTTTGACCTACGGACTAGCGGGATCACATGGCTCCTACAATGAGCAGTTCTTC.

CDR3 nucleotide sequence: TGTGCCAGCAGTCTCTATGGCCGGGAGCAGTACTTC. This codes for CASSLYGREQYF. The chain is built from TRBV27 and TRBJ2-7; unclear D gene. Per germline, CDR1 MNHEY and CDR2 SMNVEV (reference sequence). The germline V and J ends were trimmed by 5 bases and 7 bases, with 12 bases remaining between them. There are 12 residues in the CDR3.

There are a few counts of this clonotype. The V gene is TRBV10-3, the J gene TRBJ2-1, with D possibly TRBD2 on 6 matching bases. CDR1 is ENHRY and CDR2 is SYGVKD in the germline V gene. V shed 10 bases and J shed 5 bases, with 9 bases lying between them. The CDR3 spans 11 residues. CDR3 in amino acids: CATWGDNEQFF. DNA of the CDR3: TGTGCCACCTGGGGGGACAATGAGCAGTTCTTC.

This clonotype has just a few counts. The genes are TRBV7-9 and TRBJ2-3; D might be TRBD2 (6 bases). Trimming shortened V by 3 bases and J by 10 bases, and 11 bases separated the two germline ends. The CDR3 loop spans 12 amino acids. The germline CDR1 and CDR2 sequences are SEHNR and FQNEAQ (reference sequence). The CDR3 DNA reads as TGTGCCAGCAGCTTGAACGGGGGAGCGCAGTATTTT. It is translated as CASSLNGGAQYF.

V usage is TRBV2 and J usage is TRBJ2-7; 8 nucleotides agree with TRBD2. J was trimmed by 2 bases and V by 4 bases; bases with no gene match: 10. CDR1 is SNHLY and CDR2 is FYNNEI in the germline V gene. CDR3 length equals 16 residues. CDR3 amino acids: CASSGTSQTRPYEQYF. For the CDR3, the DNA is TGTGCCAGCAGTGGGACTAGCCAAACCAGACCCTACGAGCAGTACTTC.

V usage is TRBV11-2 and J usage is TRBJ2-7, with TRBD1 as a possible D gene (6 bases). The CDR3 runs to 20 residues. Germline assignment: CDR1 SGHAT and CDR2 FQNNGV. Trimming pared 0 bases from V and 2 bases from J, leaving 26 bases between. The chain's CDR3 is CASSLERNREGIVGAYEQYF. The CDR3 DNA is TGTGCCAGCAGCTTAGAGAGAAACAGGGAAGGGATAGTAGGGGCCTACGAGCAGTACTTC. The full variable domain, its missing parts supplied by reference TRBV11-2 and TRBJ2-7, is EAGVAQSPRYKIIEKRQSVAFWCNPISGHATLYWYQQILGQGPKLLIQFQNNGVVDDSQLPKDRFSAERLKGVDSTLKIQPAKLEDSAVYLCASSLERNREGIVGAYEQYFGPGTRLTVT.

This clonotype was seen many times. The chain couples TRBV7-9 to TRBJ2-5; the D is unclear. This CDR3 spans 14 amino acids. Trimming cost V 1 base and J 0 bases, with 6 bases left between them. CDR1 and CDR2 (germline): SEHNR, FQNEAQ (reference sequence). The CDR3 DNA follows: TGTGCCAGCAGCTTAGGGAATTACCAAGAGACCCAGTACTTC. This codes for CASSLGNYQETQYF.

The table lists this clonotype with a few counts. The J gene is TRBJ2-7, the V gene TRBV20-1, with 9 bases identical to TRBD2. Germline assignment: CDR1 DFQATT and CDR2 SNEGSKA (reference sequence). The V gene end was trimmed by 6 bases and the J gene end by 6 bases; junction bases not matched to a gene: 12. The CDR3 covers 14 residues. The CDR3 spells CSAPGRLAGLEQYF. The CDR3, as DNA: TGCAGTGCCCCCGGTAGGCTAGCGGGACTCGAGCAGTACTTC.

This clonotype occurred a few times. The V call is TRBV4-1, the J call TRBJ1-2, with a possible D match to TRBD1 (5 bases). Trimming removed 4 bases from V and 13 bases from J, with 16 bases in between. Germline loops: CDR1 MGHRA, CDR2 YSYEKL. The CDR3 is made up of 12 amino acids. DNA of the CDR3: TGCGCCAGCAGCCCAGTGCTGGGGCTCTGCACCTTC. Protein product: CASSPVLGLCTF.

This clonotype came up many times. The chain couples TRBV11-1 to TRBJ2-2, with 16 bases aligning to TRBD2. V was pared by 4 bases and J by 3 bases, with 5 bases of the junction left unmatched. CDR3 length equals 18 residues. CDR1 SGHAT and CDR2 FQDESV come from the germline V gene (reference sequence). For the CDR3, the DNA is TGTGCCAGCAGCTCGGGACTAGCGGGAGGGCCAGACACCGGGGAGCTGTTTTTT. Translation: CASSSGLAGGPDTGELFF.

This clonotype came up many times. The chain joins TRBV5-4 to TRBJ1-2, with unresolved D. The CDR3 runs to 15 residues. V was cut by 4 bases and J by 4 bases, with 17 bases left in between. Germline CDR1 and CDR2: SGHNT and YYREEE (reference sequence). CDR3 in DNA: TGTGCCAGCAGCCACCGGTCGGGAACCTTCTATGGCTACACCTTC. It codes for CASSHRSGTFYGYTF.

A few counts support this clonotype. CDR3 sequence (DNA): TGCGCCAGCAGTCACGGACTAGGCTCCTACGAGCAGTACGTC. Translation: CASSHGLGSYEQYV. The chain has TRBV10-2 and TRBJ2-7, with 7 bases aligning to TRBD2. Germline CDR1 reads WSHSY; CDR2 reads SAAADI. The CDR3 runs 14 residues. V lost 5 bases, J lost 0 bases, and 4 bases stayed unmatched.

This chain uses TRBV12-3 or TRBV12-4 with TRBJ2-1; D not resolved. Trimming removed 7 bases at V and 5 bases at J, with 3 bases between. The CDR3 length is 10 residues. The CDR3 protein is CASKNNEQFF. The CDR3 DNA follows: TGTGCCAGCAAGAACAATGAGCAGTTCTTC.

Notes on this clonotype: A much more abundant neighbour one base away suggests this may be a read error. The CDR3 reads CASSRGWEVYNEQFF. The CDR3 DNA follows: TGTGCCAGTAGCAGGGGGTGGGAGGTTTACAATGAGCAGTTCTTC. V and J are TRBV19 and TRBJ2-1; D is possibly TRBD1 (7 bases). V was shortened by 6 bases and J by 4 bases, with 16 bases between the two germline ends. The germline V gene encodes CDR1 LNHDA and CDR2 SQIVND (reference sequence). The CDR3 runs to 15 residues. Combining the CDR3 with reference TRBV19 and TRBJ2-1 gives the whole variable domain DGGITQSPKYLFRKEGQNVTLSCEQNLNHDAMYWYRQDPGQGLRLIYYSQIVNDFQKGDIAEGYSVSREKKESFPLTVTSAQKNPTAFYLCASSRGWEVYNEQFFGPGTRLTVL.

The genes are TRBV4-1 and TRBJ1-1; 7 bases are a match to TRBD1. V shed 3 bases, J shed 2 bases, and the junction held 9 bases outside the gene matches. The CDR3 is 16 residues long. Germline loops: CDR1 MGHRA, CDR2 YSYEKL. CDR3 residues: CASSHDWDRPNTEAFF. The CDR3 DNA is TGCGCCAGCAGCCACGACTGGGACAGACCAAACACTGAAGCTTTCTTT.

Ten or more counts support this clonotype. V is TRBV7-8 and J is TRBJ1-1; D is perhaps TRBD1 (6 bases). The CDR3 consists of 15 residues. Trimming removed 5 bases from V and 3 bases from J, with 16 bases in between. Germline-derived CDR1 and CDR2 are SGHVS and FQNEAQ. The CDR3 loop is CASSLRGMGDTEAFF. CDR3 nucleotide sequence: TGTGCCAGCAGCCTGAGGGGGATGGGGGACACTGAAGCTTTCTTT.

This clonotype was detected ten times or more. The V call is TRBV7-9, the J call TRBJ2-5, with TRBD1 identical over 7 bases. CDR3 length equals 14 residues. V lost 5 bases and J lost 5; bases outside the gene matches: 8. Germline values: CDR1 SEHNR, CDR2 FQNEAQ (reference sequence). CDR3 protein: CASSLYDRVETQYF. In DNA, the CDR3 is TGTGCCAGCAGCCTTTATGACAGGGTGGAGACCCAGTACTTC.

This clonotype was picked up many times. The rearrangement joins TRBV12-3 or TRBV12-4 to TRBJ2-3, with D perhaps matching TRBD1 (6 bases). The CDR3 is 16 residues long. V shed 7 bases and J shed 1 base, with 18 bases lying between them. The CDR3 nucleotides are TGTGCCAGCAATATGAGGGGGACATCTGGCACAGATACGCAGTATTTT. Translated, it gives CASNMRGTSGTDTQYF.